The clone carrying this T cell receptor beta chain is a singleton in its sample. The sample is drawn from a study of T cell repertoires in cytomegalovirus infection. This CDR3 is built from 15 residues. V lost 2 bases and J lost 5, with 15 bases in between. CDR1 and CDR2 (germline): LGHNT, FRNRAP. TCRdb analysed the reads with MiXCR anew, one entry per CDR3 protein. The data show about 260,000 distinct CDR3 sequences, 12% to 15% seen once. The specimen was PBMCs. This chain joins TRBV12-5 and TRBJ1-1; D possibly corresponds to TRBD1 (6 bases). The clonotype comes from a human donor in good health (CMV status not recorded). Some clones in this sample may be carry-over from other donors' samples. CDR3 region: CASGLSGVEKTEAFF. The DNA of the CDR3 is TGTGCTAGTGGTTTGTCAGGGGTGGAAAAAACTGAAGCTTTCTTT.